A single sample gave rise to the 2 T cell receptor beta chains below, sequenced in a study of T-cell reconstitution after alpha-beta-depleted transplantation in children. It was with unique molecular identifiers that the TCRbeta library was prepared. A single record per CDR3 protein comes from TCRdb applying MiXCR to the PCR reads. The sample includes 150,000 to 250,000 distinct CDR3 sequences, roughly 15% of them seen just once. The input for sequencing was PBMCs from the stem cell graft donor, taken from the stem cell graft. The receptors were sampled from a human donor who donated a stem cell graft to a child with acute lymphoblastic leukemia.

The CDR3 region has the DNA TGTGCCAGTAATGGCGCAAGAGGGTGGAATGAGCAGTTCTTC. It translates to CASNGARGWNEQFF. The chain recombines TRBV19 with TRBJ2-1; a possible D gene is TRBD2 (5 bases). With 7 bases removed from V and 7 bases from J, the gap between germline ends came to 17 bases. Germline CDR1 reads LNHDA; CDR2 reads SQIVND (reference sequence). The CDR3 sequence is 14 residues long.

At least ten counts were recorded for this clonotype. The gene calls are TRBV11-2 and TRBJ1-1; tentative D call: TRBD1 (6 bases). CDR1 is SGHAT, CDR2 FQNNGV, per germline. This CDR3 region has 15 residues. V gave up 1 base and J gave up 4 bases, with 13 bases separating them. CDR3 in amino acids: CASSLAGAVGTEAFF. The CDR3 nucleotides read TGTGCCAGCAGCTTAGCAGGGGCGGTAGGCACTGAAGCTTTCTTT.